The sequence of this TCR beta chain was determined in a study of tissue T cells after allogeneic stem cell transplantation (dated by TCRdb to between 2020 and 2023). With respect to the entire study: The study profiled TCR beta repertoires in many tissues obtained from research autopsies of patients with and without GVHD, and also in mouse models of GVHD. On the human side, the study was prospective and observational, with no blinding or randomization. Study-wide conclusions, independent of this receptor: A small and clinically heterogeneous patient cohort was studied, and sampling depth was acknowledged as a limitation. Blood and spleen T cells captured only a limited portion of the TCR repertoire detected in tissues, in both patients and mice. The study did not determine which tissue TCRs were alloreactive or antigen-specific, and some clones might have been persisting host cells. Within patients, how anatomically similar the tissues were was a key factor in shaping TCR repertoire composition, regardless of disease or transplant status. Only a few T cell clones appeared in more than one patient, yet motif-based clustering showed tissue-specific repertoire signatures that were shared between patients.

On this clone: Its antigen is still unknown. Note that gene names and germline sequences for this receptor are mouse ones. The CDR3 extends 1 residue past the end of the read, so its final part is completed from the germline J gene.

Unmatched junction bases come to 5, with V trimmed by 5 bases and J by 4 bases. Looking up the germline V gene (reference sequence) yields CDR1 NNHNN and CDR2 SYGAGS. The CDR3 runs 15 amino acids, cysteine and phenylalanine included. Only the CDR3 bases that were read are kept: 42 of them, in frame from base 1. Preparation of the library involved the immunoSEQ multiplex PCR assay. TCRbeta CDR3 sequencing was done by Adaptive Biotechnologies at survey depth, reporting CDR3 sequences, V/J genes, productive frequency and template counts. TCR beta CDR3 regions were amplified from genomic DNA rather than RNA. As for the original processing: Jensen-Shannon divergence was used to quantify pairwise repertoire overlap between tissues, with a value of 1 indicating complete divergence and a value of 0 indicating identical repertoires. Tissues were clustered by single-linkage agglomerative hierarchical clustering of pairwise JSD values, and the clustering results were displayed as dendrograms. GLIPH2 was applied to all patient samples using simulation_depth 1000, kmer_min_depth 3, and cdr3_length_cutoff 8, and only groups with more than two unique CDR3s were retained. A standardized tissue-overlap score was generated by extrapolating Jaccard GLIPH-group overlap across patients to a standard repertoire size of 1000 clones. To look at how diversity was associated with clinical or experimental variables, linear mixed-effect models were used, with tissue treated as a fixed effect and individual treated as a random effect. Sourced from immuneACCESS, this table was stored by TCRdb with only in-frame sequences that have V and J called. A share of the clones is absent; for the studies checked, an unresolved V gene accounts for under half, and the remainder has no known explanation. V and J calls and clone size are those listed in that table; D and trimming were worked out from the DNA. This sample comprises roughly 21,000 clones, around 63% of them detected only once. Less than 0.5% of the sample is in the top ten clones.

Rearrangement joined TRBV13-2 to TRBJ2-3; TRBD2 aligns with 12 central bases. The specimen was blood. This clonotype was obtained from a female BALB/c mouse in good health. This mouse strain carries MHC haplotype H2-d. The CDR3 is CASGAGTGGTETLYF. Partial CDR3 DNA: TGTGCCAGCGGCGCCGGGACTGGGGGGACAGAAACGCTGTAT.